These 2 T cell receptor beta chains originate from one sample sequenced in a study of control samples from healthy donors and cancer patients. Repertoires were generated with immunoSEQ multiplex PCR, while TCRdb's copy carries only in-frame clones and drops some. The sample records about 110,000 clones, around 87% being singletons. Sequencing was performed on PBMCs. The receptors derive from a woman aged 55 to 70 with lung cancer.

The chain employs TRBV10-3 and TRBJ1-1; D is perhaps TRBD1 (5 bases). Germline V gene data show CDR1 as ENHRY and CDR2 as SYGVKD. The V gene lost 0 bases and the J gene lost 11 bases, with 13 bases spanning the gap. This CDR3 has 13 amino acids. DNA for the CDR3: TGTGCCATCAGTGAGTCGGGGGGAAGGGGCGCTTTCTTT. This encodes CAISESGGRGAFF.

The rearrangement uses TRBV5-4 and TRBJ2-7, with 7 bases lining up with TRBD1. Germline loops: CDR1 SGHNT, CDR2 YYREEE (reference sequence). V lost 5 bases, J lost 1 base, and 3 bases stayed unmatched. The CDR3 spans 13 residues. Here the CDR3 reads CASRKQGSYEQYF. The CDR3 nucleotides read TGTGCCAGCAGGAAACAGGGGTCCTACGAGCAGTACTTC.